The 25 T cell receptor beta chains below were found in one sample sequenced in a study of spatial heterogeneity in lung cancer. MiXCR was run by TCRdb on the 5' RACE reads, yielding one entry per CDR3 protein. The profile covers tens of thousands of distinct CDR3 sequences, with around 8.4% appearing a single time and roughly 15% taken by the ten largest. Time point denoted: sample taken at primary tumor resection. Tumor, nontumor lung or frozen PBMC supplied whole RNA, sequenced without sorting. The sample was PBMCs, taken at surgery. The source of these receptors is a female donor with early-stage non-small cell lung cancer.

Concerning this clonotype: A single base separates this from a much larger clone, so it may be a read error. The CDR3 DNA reads as TGTGCCAGCAGCTTAGTGGGGCGGGGACAGGGGGATAAAAAACTGTTTTTT. Translating gives CASSLVGRGQGDKKLFF. J is TRBJ1-4 and V is TRBV7-2; 11 bases match TRBD1. V shed 1 base, J shed 9 bases, and the junction held 10 bases outside the gene matches. Germline CDR1 reads SGHTA; CDR2 reads FQGNSA. This CDR3 is built from 17 residues.

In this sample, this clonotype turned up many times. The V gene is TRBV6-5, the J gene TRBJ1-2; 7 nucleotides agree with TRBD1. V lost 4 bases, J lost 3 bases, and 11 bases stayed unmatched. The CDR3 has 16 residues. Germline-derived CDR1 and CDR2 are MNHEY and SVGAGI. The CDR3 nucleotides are TGTGCCAGCAGTTCCTCCGGGACAGAGATCCACTATGGCTACACCTTC. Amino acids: CASSSSGTEIHYGYTF.

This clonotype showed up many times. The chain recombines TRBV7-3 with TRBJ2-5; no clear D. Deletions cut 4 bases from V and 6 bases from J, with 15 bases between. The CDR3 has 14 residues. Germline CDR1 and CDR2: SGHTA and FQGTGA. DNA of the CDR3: TGTGCCAGCAGCTCGGACCCGTCGGTAAAGACCCAGTACTTC. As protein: CASSSDPSVKTQYF. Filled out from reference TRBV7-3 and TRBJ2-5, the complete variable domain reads GAGVSQTPSNKVTEKGKYVELRCDPISGHTALYWYRQSLGQGPEFLIYFQGTGAADDSGLPNDRFFAVRPEGSVSTLKIQRTERGDSAVYLCASSSDPSVKTQYFGPGTRLLVL.

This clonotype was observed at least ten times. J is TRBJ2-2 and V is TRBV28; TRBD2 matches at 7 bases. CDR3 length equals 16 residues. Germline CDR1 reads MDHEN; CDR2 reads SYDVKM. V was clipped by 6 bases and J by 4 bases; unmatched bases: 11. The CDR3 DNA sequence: TGTGCCAGCAGAACCGCGAGCGGGGCAGCCACCGGGGAGCTGTTTTTT. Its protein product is CASRTASGAATGELFF.

CDR3 sequence: CATSLNSNQPQHF. The CDR3 nucleotides read TGTGCCACCAGCCTAAATAGCAATCAGCCCCAGCATTTT. This chain uses TRBV24-1 with TRBJ1-5; no firm D call. The CDR3 length is 13 residues. V gave up 7 bases and J gave up 0 bases, with 6 bases separating them. CDR1 is KGHDR and CDR2 is SFDVKD in the germline V gene.

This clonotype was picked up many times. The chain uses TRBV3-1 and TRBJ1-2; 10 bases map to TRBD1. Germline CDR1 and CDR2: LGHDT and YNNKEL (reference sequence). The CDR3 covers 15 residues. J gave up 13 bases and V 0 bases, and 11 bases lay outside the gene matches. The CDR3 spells CASSQEDRGSYSRTF. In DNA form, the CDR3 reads TGTGCCAGCAGCCAAGAGGACAGGGGGTCCTATAGTCGCACCTTC.

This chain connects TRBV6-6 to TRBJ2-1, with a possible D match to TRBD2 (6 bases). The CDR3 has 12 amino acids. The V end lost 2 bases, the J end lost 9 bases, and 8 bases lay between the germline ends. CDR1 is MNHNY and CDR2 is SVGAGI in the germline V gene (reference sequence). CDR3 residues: CASSYPGSEQFF. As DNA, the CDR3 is TGTGCCAGCAGTTACCCCGGGAGTGAGCAGTTCTTC.

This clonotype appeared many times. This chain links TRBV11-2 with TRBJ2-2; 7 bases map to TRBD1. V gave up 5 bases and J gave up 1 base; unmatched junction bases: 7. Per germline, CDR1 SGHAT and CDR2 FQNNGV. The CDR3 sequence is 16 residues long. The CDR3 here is CASSHIQGMNTGELFF. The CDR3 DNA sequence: TGTGCCAGCAGCCATATACAGGGGATGAACACCGGGGAGCTGTTTTTT.

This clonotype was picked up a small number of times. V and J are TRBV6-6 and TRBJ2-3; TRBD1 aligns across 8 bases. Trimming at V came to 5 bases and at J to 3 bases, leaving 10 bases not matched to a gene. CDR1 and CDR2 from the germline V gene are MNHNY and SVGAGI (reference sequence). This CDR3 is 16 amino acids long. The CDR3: CASSHRGTGLTDTQYF. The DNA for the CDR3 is TGTGCCAGCAGTCACAGAGGGACAGGATTAACAGATACGCAGTATTTT.

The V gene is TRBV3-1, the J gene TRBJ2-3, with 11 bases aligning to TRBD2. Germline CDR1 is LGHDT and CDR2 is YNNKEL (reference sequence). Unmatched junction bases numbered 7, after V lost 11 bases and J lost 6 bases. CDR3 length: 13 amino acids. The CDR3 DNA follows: TGTGCCGTCGGGACTAGCGGTACCGATACGCAGTATTTT. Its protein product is CAVGTSGTDTQYF.

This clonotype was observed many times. The CDR3 sequence is CASSSQGNLNSPLHF. The CDR3 nucleotides are TGTGCCAGCAGCTCGCAGGGAAACCTTAATTCACCCCTCCACTTT. V gene TRBV11-2 combines with J gene TRBJ1-6; maybe TRBD1 (5 bases). Trimming removed 4 bases at V and 6 bases at J, with 13 bases between. The CDR3 has 15 amino acids. Per the germline V gene, CDR1 is SGHAT and CDR2 is FQNNGV.

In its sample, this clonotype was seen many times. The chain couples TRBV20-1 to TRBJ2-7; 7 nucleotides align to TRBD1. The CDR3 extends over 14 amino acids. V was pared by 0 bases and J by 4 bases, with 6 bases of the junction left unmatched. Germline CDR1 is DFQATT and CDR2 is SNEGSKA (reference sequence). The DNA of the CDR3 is TGCAGTGCTAGAGAAACAGGGGTTGGGTACGAGCAGTACTTC. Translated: CSARETGVGYEQYF.

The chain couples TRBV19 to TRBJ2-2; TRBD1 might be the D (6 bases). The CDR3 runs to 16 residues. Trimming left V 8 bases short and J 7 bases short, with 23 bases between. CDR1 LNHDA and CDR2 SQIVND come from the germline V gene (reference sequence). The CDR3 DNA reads TGTGCCAGTGGAGCCGGGCGTTGGGGACAAAACGGGGAGCTGTTTTTT. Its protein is CASGAGRWGQNGELFF.

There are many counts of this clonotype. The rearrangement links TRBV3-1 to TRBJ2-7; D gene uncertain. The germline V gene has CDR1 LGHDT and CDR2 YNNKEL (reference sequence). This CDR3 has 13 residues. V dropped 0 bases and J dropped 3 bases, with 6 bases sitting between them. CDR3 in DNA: TGTGCCAGCAGCCAAGATCGAGACTACGAGCAGTACTTC. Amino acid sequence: CASSQDRDYEQYF.

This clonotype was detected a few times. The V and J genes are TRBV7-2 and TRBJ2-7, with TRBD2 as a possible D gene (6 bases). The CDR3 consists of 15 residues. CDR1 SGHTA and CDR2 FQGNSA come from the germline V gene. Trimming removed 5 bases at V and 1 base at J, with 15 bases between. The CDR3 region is CASSRERLPSYEQYF. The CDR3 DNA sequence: TGTGCCAGCAGCCGGGAGCGGCTTCCGTCCTACGAGCAGTACTTC.

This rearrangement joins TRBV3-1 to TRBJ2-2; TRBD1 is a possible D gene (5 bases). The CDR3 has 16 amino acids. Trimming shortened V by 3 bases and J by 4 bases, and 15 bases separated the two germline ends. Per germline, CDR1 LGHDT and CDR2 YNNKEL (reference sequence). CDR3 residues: CASSHRRAVGTGELFF. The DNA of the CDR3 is TGTGCCAGCAGCCACCGCAGGGCGGTAGGCACCGGGGAGCTGTTTTTT.

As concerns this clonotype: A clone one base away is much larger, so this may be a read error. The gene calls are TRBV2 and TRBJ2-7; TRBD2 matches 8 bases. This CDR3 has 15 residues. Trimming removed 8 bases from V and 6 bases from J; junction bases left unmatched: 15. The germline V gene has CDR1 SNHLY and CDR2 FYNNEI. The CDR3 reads CASSQRSGRRGEQYF. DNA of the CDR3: TGTGCCAGCTCTCAACGGAGCGGGAGACGAGGCGAGCAGTACTTC.

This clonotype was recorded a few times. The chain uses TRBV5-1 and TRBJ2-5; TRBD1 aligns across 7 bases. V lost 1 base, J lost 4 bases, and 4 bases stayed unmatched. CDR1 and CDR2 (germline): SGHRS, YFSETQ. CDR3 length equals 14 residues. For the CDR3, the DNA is TGCGCCAGCAGCTTGTGGGACAGCGTAGAGACCCAGTACTTC. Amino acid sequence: CASSLWDSVETQYF.

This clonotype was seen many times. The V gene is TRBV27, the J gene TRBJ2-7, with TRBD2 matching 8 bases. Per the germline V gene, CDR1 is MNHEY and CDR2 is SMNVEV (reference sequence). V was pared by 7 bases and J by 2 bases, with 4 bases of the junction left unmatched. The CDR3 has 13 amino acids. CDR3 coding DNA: TGTGCCAGCACCAATAGCGGGACCTACGAGCAGTACTTC. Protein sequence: CASTNSGTYEQYF.

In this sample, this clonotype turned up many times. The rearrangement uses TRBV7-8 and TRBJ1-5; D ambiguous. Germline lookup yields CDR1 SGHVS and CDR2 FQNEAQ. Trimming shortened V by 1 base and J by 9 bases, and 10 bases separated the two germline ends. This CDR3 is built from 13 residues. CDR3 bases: TGTGCCAGCAGCTTAGATAGAAACGGGCCCCAGCATTTT. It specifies CASSLDRNGPQHF.

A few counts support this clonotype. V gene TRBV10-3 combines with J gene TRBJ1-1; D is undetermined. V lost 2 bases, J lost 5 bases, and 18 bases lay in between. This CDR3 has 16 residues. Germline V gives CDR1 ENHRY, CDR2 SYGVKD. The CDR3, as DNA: TGTGCCATCAGTGAGCTAAACCCGGGCCAAGGGACTGAAGCTTTCTTT. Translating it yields CAISELNPGQGTEAFF.

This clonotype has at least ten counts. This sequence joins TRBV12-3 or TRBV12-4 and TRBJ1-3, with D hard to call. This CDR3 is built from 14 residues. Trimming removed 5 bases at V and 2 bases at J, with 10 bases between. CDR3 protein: CASSPNGAGNTIYF. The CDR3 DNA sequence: TGTGCCAGCAGTCCCAACGGAGCTGGAAACACCATATATTTT.

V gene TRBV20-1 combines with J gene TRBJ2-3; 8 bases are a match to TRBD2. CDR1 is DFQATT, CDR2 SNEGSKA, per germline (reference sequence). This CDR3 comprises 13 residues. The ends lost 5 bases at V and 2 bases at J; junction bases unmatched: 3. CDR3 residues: CSAWTSLTDTQYF. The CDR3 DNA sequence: TGCAGTGCTTGGACTAGCCTCACAGATACGCAGTATTTT.

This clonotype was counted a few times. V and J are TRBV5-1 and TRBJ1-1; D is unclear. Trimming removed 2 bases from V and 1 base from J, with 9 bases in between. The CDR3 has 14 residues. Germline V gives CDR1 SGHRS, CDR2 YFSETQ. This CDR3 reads CASSFPPGNTEAFF. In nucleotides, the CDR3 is TGCGCCAGCAGCTTTCCGCCCGGGAACACTGAAGCTTTCTTT.

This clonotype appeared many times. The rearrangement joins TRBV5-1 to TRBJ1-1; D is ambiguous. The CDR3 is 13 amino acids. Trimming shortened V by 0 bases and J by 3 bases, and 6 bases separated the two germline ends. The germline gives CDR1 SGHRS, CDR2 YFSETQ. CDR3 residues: CASSLGVDTEAFF. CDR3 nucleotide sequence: TGCGCCAGCAGCTTGGGAGTGGACACTGAAGCTTTCTTT.